The source of this T cell receptor (beta chain) is a study of blood T cell repertoires in COVID-19. Overall study: Spain, Italy and the United States supplied samples that represented acute and convalescent COVID-19. In each case, the material was cDNA or gDNA derived from T cells, B-cell-depleted T cells, or PBMCs.

From germline, CDR1 is MNHEY and CDR2 SVGAGI. The CDR3 runs to 16 residues. Trimming removed 4 bases from V and 5 bases from J; junction bases left unmatched: 11. Under the authors' procedure: Nucleated cell counts were estimated from reference gene primer amplification. The assay was immunoSEQ multiplex PCR, and TCRdb's table has in-frame clones only and misses some. That table furnishes V, J and clone size, whereas the DNA furnished D and trimming. The data contain about 110,000 clones, roughly 87% of them singletons. This chain uses TRBV6-5 with TRBJ1-1; 9 positions agree with TRBD1. Sequenced input: peripheral blood. The sequence came from a human donor in a cohort sampled during active COVID-19. CDR3 amino acids: CASSLPGQGGGTEAFF. The CDR3 region has the DNA TGTGCCAGCAGTTTGCCGGGACAGGGTGGGGGAACTGAAGCTTTCTTT.